The next 23 T cell receptor beta chains were all read from a single sample in a study of Tregs in tolerant kidney transplant recipients. Here immunoSEQ multiplex PCR was the method, and the copy in TCRdb shows in-frame clones only, minus some. The sample lists about 94,000 clones; roughly 93% were seen once. The sequencing here drew on CD4+ T cells from blood, taken before the transplant. The receptor set was obtained from a human donor who received a combined kidney and bone marrow transplant.

This rearrangement joins TRBV27 to TRBJ1-3; D ambiguous. The CDR3 extends over 17 amino acids. Trimming stripped 5 bases from V and 0 bases from J, with 17 bases between. In germline, CDR1 is MNHEY, CDR2 SMNVEV (reference sequence). For the CDR3, the DNA is TGTGCCAGCAGTCCACGCCCAGATCCCAGCTCTGGAAACACCATATATTTT. Translation gives CASSPRPDPSSGNTIYF.

The chain uses TRBV19 and TRBJ2-1; 7 nucleotides agree with TRBD2. V gave up 1 base and J gave up 0 bases; unmatched junction bases: 3. The CDR3 spans 16 residues. Germline CDR1 is LNHDA and CDR2 is SQIVND (reference sequence). CDR3 region: CASSIVGGSSYNEQFF. The CDR3 DNA reads as TGTGCCAGTAGTATAGTTGGCGGGAGCTCCTACAATGAGCAGTTCTTC.

This clone appeared a single time. The chain joins TRBV10-3 to TRBJ2-1; 12 nucleotides agree with TRBD1. CDR1 and CDR2 from the germline V gene are ENHRY and SYGVKD. V lost 1 base and J lost 8; bases outside the gene matches: 12. The CDR3 has 18 residues. The CDR3 DNA sequence: TGTGCCATCAGTGAGTATACCTCCGGGACAGGGGGCATGGATGAGCAGTTCTTC. Its protein product is CAISEYTSGTGGMDEQFF.

The rearrangement joins TRBV28 to TRBJ2-3; D not resolved. Germline values: CDR1 MDHEN, CDR2 SYDVKM. The length of the CDR3 is 12 residues. V shed 8 bases and J shed 4 bases, with 10 bases lying between them. The CDR3 spells CASYQGADTQYF. Written as DNA, the CDR3 is TGTGCCAGCTACCAAGGAGCAGATACGCAGTATTTT. The full variable domain, its missing parts supplied by reference TRBV28 and TRBJ2-3, is DVKVTQSSRYLVKRTGEKVFLECVQDMDHENMFWYRQDPGLGLRLIYFSYDVKMKEKGDIPEGYSVSREKKERFSLILESASTNQTSMYLCASYQGADTQYFGPGTRLTVL.

The chain carries TRBV5-4 and TRBJ2-7; TRBD1 agrees at 8 bases. The CDR3 loop spans 15 amino acids. The junction had 6 bases not matched to a gene; V was cut back by 4 bases and J by 0 bases. Germline V CDR1 and CDR2: SGHNT, YYREEE (reference sequence). This chain's CDR3 is CASSQGTGSSYEQYF. The CDR3 DNA reads TGTGCCAGCAGCCAAGGGACAGGAAGCTCCTACGAGCAGTACTTC.

The rearrangement joins TRBV18 to TRBJ2-7; 12 positions agree with TRBD2. The CDR3 contains 15 residues. Germline V lookup: CDR1 KGHSH, CDR2 LQKENI. The ends lost 4 bases at V and 6 bases at J; junction bases unmatched: 7. The CDR3: CASSLPGLAGVEQYF. The CDR3 DNA is TGTGCCAGCTCACTTCCGGGACTAGCGGGCGTCGAGCAGTACTTC.

On this clone: The junction differs from germline at one of its ends, possibly a read error. The chain links TRBV6-5 to TRBJ2-4; 10 positions agree with TRBD1. The CDR3 has 14 amino acids. Germline CDR1 and CDR2: MNHEY and SVGAGI. The CDR3 here is CASSYIGQGGIRYF. The CDR3 DNA reads TGTGCCAGCAGTTACATCGGACAGGGGGGCATTCGGTACTTC.

The J gene is TRBJ1-5, the V gene TRBV7-8, with TRBD1 as a possible D gene (6 bases). V lost 5 bases and J lost 6, with 14 bases in between. Per germline, CDR1 SGHVS and CDR2 FQNEAQ. This CDR3 has 14 residues. The CDR3 sequence is CASSPTGRSQPQHF. The CDR3 nucleotides are TGTGCCAGCAGCCCTACAGGGAGAAGTCAGCCCCAGCATTTT.

This chain links TRBV30 with TRBJ2-4; D possibly corresponds to TRBD1 (6 bases). V was shortened by 1 base and J by 6 bases, with 13 bases between the two germline ends. The CDR3 has 14 amino acids. The germline CDR1 and CDR2 sequences are GTSNPN and SVGIG (reference sequence). The CDR3 sequence is CAWSASDRINIQYF. CDR3 nucleotides: TGTGCCTGGAGTGCTTCGGACAGAATAAACATTCAGTACTTC.

The CDR3 protein is CASSLTQSSGNYGYTF. The CDR3 DNA reads as TGCGCCAGCAGCTTGACACAGTCGTCGGGGAACTATGGCTACACCTTC. V usage is TRBV5-1 and J usage is TRBJ1-2; no clear D. Trimming stripped 1 base from V and 2 bases from J, with 15 bases between. The germline CDR1 and CDR2 sequences are SGHRS and YFSETQ. CDR3 length: 16 amino acids.

The chain links TRBV7-2 to TRBJ1-1, with a weak D call TRBD1 (5 bases). V dropped 2 bases and J dropped 1 base, with 11 bases sitting between them. The CDR3 totals 15 residues. CDR1 is SGHTA, CDR2 FQGNSA, per germline. The CDR3 loop reads CASSLSSTANTEAFF. The CDR3 DNA reads TGTGCCAGCAGCTTATCATCGACAGCGAACACTGAAGCTTTCTTT.

V gene TRBV18 combines with J gene TRBJ2-7, with D possibly matching TRBD1 (7 bases). This CDR3 is built from 14 residues. Germline values: CDR1 KGHSH, CDR2 LQKENI. The germline V and J ends were trimmed by 3 bases and 2 bases, with 11 bases remaining between them. The CDR3 region has the DNA TGTGCCAGCTCACCTCAGGGGGGACCCTACGAGCAGTACTTC. It encodes CASSPQGGPYEQYF.

J is TRBJ2-1 and V is TRBV7-3; 7 bases agree with TRBD2. J was trimmed by 5 bases and V by 1 base; bases with no gene match: 5. From germline, CDR1 is SGHTA and CDR2 FQGTGA. The CDR3 sequence is 15 residues long. CDR3 in DNA: TGTGCCAGCAGCTTAAGCGGGAGTCGGAACAATGAGCAGTTCTTC. Its protein product is CASSLSGSRNNEQFF.

The chain couples TRBV6-5 to TRBJ1-1, with D hard to call. Germline V gene sequence: CDR1 MNHEY, CDR2 SVGAGI. V was clipped by 5 bases and J by 0 bases, with 13 bases between them. This CDR3 is 15 amino acids long. CDR3 in DNA: TGTGCCAGCAGTAGCAGGCGAGTTTTGAACACTGAAGCTTTCTTT. It encodes CASSSRRVLNTEAFF.

The gene calls are TRBV7-9 and TRBJ2-7, with 7 positions matching TRBD2. The CDR3 sequence is 11 residues long. CDR1 and CDR2 from the germline V gene are SEHNR and FQNEAQ (reference sequence). The V segment lost 7 bases and the J segment 5 bases; nucleotides outside the gene matches: 2. The CDR3 is CASMGGDEQYF. As DNA, the CDR3 is TGTGCCAGCATGGGGGGGGACGAGCAGTACTTC. Based on the CDR3 plus reference TRBV7-9 and TRBJ2-7, the full variable domain is DTGVSQNPRHKITKRGQNVTFRCDPISEHNRLYWYRQTLGQGPEFLTYFQNEAQLEKSRLLSDRFSAERPKGSFSTLEIQRTEQGDSAMYLCASMGGDEQYFGPGTRLTVT.

The genes are TRBV6-1 and TRBJ1-1; possible D gene TRBD1, 6 bases. CDR1 is MNHNS and CDR2 is SASEGT in the germline V gene. CDR3 size: 13 residues. With 4 bases removed from V and 1 base from J, the gap between germline ends came to 7 bases. The CDR3 coding sequence is TGTGCCAGCAGTGTGGACAGGAACACTGAAGCTTTCTTT. Protein product: CASSVDRNTEAFF.

The gene calls are TRBV6-6 and TRBJ2-2, with 7 nucleotides matching TRBD1. The CDR3 runs to 15 residues. V lost 2 bases and J lost 4; bases outside the gene matches: 4. Germline V gene lookup returns CDR1 MNHNY and CDR2 SVGAGI (reference sequence). CDR3 nucleotides: TGTGCCAGCAGTTACCGCAGGGGGACCACCGGGGAGCTGTTTTTT. This translates into CASSYRRGTTGELFF.

V and J are TRBV30 and TRBJ2-7; D perhaps matches TRBD2 (6 bases). The germline gives CDR1 GTSNPN, CDR2 SVGIG (reference sequence). The V gene lost 5 bases and the J gene lost 4 bases, with 12 bases spanning the gap. The CDR3 covers 12 residues. The CDR3 spells CAWGAGGYEQYF. The CDR3 region has the DNA TGTGCCTGGGGGGCTGGGGGGTACGAGCAGTACTTC.

The sample holds one count of this clone. The chain is built from TRBV7-9 and TRBJ2-2, with 13 nucleotides matching TRBD2. Per germline, CDR1 SEHNR and CDR2 FQNEAQ (reference sequence). This CDR3 has 16 residues. J was trimmed by 1 base and V by 10 bases; bases with no gene match: 6. As DNA, the CDR3 is TGTGCCATCGTGACTAGCGGGGGGCAGAACACCGGGGAGCTGTTTTTT. This translates into CAIVTSGGQNTGELFF.

The rearrangement joins TRBV4-2 to TRBJ2-1, with 11 positions matching TRBD2. The CDR3 extends over 16 amino acids. V shed 2 bases, J shed 5 bases, and the junction held 5 bases outside the gene matches. Germline lookup yields CDR1 LGHNA and CDR2 YNFKEQ. CDR3 residues: CASSQPTSGADNEQFF. Written as DNA, the CDR3 is TGTGCCAGCAGCCAACCGACTAGCGGGGCGGACAATGAGCAGTTCTTC.

V is TRBV7-3 and J is TRBJ1-1, with TRBD1 matching over 8 bases. This CDR3 is built from 15 residues. Trimming removed 5 bases from V and 4 bases from J; junction bases left unmatched: 9. Germline-derived CDR1 and CDR2 are SGHTA and FQGTGA. In nucleotides, the CDR3 is TGTGCCAGCAGCCCCAGGACAGGGACGGTCACTGAAGCTTTCTTT. It encodes CASSPRTGTVTEAFF.

This clone was seen once. This specimen includes other DNA sequences encoding the same CDR3. The gene calls are TRBV5-1 and TRBJ2-3; 8 bases are shared with TRBD1. The CDR3 extends over 18 amino acids. V trimming: 4 bases; J trimming: 4 bases; junction bases outside the gene matches: 17. CDR1 SGHRS and CDR2 YFSETQ come from the germline V gene. In nucleotides, the CDR3 is TGCGCCAGCAGCGACGGACAGGGATCAAGATCTCTCGCAGATACGCAGTATTTT. Translated: CASSDGQGSRSLADTQYF.

V gene TRBV19 combines with J gene TRBJ1-3; D possibly corresponds to TRBD1 (5 bases). With 3 bases removed from V and 0 bases from J, the gap between germline ends came to 15 bases. The length of the CDR3 is 17 residues. Germline values: CDR1 LNHDA, CDR2 SQIVND (reference sequence). CDR3 sequence reads: CASSMGGRGVSGNTIYF. CDR3 DNA sequence: TGTGCCAGTAGTATGGGGGGTAGAGGGGTCTCTGGAAACACCATATATTTT.